This T cell receptor (beta chain) was obtained from a study of blood T cell repertoires in COVID-19. Per the germline V gene, CDR1 is SGHTA and CDR2 is FQGTGA. This CDR3 is 13 amino acids long. The germline V and J ends were trimmed by 4 bases and 9 bases, with 13 bases remaining between them. Generated by immunoSEQ multiplex PCR, the TCRdb table keeps only in-frame clones and is missing some. The repertoire holds 88,000 or so clones, around 78% seen once, with about 10% in the top ten. A few counts support this clone. The receptor was derived from a human donor in a cohort sampled during active COVID-19. Sequencing was carried out using peripheral blood. This chain joins TRBV7-3 and TRBJ2-1, with TRBD1 as a possible D gene (7 bases). Written as DNA, the CDR3 is TGTGCCAGCAGCTCCGACAGGGAGGCTGAGCAGTTCTTC. It is translated as CASSSDREAEQFF. The full variable domain, rest sourced from reference TRBV7-3 and TRBJ2-1, is GAGVSQTPSNKVTEKGKYVELRCDPISGHTALYWYRQSLGQGPEFLIYFQGTGAADDSGLPNDRFFAVRPEGSVSTLKIQRTERGDSAVYLCASSSDREAEQFFGPGTRLTVL.